This T cell receptor (beta chain) was recovered during a study of T-cell memory formation after mild COVID-19. Study as a whole: Most TCR clusters belonged to a single donor.

Trimming took off 5 bases at V and 0 bases at J, with 15 bases between the two ends. CDR3 size: 16 residues. Germline loops: CDR1 SSHAT, CDR2 FNYEAQ (reference sequence). From the 5' RACE reads, TCRdb called clonotypes with MiXCR, one entry per CDR3 protein. The data contain about 82,000 distinct CDR3 sequences, over 10% of them singletons. A few counts support this clonotype. The sample comprised PBMCs or a T cell subset sorted from them (not recorded which). The source of this sequence is a man aged 18 to 29 who had mild COVID-19 (a few samples of this study predate the infection). Cell type and time point are not known. The J gene is TRBJ2-3, the V gene TRBV7-7, with D uncertain. The CDR3 protein is CASSPYPGLSTDTQYF. The CDR3 nucleotides are TGTGCCAGCAGCCCCTACCCAGGCCTTAGCACAGATACGCAGTATTTT.